This TCR beta chain was observed in a study of blood T cell repertoires in COVID-19. The wider study: Nucleic acid was either cDNA or gDNA, and it came from T cells, B-cell-depleted T cells, or PBMCs.

The table came from immunoSEQ multiplex PCR; TCRdb's copy has only in-frame clones and leaves some out. This table has a few hundred thousand clones, 88% appearing once. The trim removed 9 bases at V and 10 bases at J, leaving 6 bases unmatched. The CDR3 has 11 residues. The germline V gene encodes CDR1 LGHNT and CDR2 FRNRAP. The V call is TRBV12-5, the J call TRBJ2-3; 8 bases map to TRBD1. Sequenced sample: peripheral blood. This sequence was found in a woman aged 45 to 65 with COVID-19, enrolled during active disease. CDR3: CASAGGSAQYF. In nucleotides, the CDR3 is TGTGCTAGCGCAGGGGGCAGTGCGCAGTATTTT.